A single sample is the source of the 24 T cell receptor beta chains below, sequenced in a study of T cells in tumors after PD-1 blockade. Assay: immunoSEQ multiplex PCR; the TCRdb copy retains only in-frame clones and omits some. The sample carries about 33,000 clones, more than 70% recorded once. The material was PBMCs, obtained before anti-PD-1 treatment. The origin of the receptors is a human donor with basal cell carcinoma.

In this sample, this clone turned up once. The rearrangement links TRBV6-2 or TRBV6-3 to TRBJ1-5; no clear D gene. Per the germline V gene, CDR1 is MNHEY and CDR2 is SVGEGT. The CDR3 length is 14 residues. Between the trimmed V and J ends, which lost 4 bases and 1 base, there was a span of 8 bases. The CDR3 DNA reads TGTGCCAGCAGTTCTTTACGGAGCAATCAGCCCCAGCATTTT. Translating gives CASSSLRSNQPQHF.

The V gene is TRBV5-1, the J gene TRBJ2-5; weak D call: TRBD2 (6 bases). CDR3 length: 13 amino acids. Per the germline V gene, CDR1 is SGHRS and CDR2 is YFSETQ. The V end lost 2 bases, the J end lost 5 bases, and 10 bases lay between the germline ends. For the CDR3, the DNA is TGCGCCAGCAGCTTACAACGGGGGGAGACCCAGTACTTC. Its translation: CASSLQRGETQYF.

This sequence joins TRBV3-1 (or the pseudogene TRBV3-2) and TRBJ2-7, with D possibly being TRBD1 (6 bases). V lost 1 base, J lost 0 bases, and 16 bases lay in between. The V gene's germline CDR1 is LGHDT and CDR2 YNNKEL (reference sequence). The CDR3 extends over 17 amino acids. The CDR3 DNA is TGTGCCAGCAGCCAAGTACGACAGGCCCTATACTCCTACGAGCAGTACTTC. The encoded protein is CASSQVRQALYSYEQYF.

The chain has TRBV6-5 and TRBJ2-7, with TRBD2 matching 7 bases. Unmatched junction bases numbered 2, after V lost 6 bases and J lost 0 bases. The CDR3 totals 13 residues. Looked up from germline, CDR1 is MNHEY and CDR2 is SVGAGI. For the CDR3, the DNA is TGTGCCAGCAGGGAGCGGGACTCCTACGAGCAGTACTTC. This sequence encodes CASRERDSYEQYF.

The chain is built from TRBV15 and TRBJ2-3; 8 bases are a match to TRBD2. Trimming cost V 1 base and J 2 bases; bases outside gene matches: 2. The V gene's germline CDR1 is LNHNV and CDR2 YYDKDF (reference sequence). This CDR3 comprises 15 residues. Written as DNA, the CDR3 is TGTGCCACCAGCAGAGGTAGCGGGGACACAGATACGCAGTATTTT. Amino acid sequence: CATSRGSGDTDTQYF.

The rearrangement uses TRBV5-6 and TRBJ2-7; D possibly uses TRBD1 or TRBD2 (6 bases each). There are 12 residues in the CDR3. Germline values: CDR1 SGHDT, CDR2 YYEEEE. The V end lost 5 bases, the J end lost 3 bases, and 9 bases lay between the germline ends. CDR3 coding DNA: TGTGCCAGCAGAGGAGGGGGCTACGAGCAGTACTTC. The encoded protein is CASRGGGYEQYF.

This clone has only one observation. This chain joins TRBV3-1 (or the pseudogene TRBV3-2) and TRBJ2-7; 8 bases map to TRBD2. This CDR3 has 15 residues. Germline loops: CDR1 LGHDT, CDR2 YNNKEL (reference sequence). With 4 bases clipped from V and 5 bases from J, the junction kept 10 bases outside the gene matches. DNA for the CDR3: TGTGCCAGCAGCCTCCGGGGGGGGGAGAAGGACGAGCAGTACTTC. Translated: CASSLRGGEKDEQYF.

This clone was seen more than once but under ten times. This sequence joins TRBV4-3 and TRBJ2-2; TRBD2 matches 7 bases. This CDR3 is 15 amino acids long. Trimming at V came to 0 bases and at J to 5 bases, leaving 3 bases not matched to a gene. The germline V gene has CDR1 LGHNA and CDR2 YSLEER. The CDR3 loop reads CASSQEGGDTGELFF. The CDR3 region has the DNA TGCGCCAGCAGCCAAGAGGGAGGGGATACCGGGGAGCTGTTTTTT.

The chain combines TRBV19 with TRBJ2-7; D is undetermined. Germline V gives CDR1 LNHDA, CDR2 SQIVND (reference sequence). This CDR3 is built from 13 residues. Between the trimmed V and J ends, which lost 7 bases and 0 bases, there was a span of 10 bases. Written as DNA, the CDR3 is TGTGCCAGTAAATCCGAACACTCCTACGAGCAGTACTTC. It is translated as CASKSEHSYEQYF.

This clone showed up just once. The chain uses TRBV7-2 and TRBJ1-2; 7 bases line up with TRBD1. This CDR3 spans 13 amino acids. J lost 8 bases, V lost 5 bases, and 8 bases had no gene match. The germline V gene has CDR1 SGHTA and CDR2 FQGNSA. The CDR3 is CASSDDRVKGYTF. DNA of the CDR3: TGTGCCAGCAGCGACGACAGGGTAAAGGGCTACACCTTC. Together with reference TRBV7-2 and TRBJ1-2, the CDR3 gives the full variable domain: GAGVSQSPSNKVTEKGKDVELRCDPISGHTALYWYRQSLGQGLEFLIYFQGNSAPDKSGLPSDRFSAERTGGSVSTLTIQRTQQEDSAVYLCASSDDRVKGYTFGSGTRLTVV.

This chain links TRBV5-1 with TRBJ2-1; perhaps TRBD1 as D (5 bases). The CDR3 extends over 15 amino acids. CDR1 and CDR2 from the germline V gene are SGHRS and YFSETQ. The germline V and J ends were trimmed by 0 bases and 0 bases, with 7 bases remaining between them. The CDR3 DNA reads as TGCGCCAGCAGCTTGGGTCAGGGCTCCTACAATGAGCAGTTCTTC. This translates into CASSLGQGSYNEQFF. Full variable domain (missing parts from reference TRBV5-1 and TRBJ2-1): KAGVTQTPRYLIKTRGQQVTLSCSPISGHRSVSWYQQTPGQGLQFLFEYFSETQRNKGNFPGRFSGRQFSNSRSEMNVSTLELGDSALYLCASSLGQGSYNEQFFGPGTRLTVL.

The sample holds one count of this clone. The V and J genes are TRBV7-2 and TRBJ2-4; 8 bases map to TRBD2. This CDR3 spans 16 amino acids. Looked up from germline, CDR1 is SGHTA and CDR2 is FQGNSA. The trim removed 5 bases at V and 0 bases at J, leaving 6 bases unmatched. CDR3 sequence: CASSHQRGLAKNIQYF. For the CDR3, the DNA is TGTGCCAGCAGCCATCAGCGGGGGTTAGCCAAAAACATTCAGTACTTC.

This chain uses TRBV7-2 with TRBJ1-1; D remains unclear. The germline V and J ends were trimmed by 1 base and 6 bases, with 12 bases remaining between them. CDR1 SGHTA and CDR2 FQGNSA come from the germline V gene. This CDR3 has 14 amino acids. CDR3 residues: CASSLEVRGPEAFF. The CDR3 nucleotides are TGTGCCAGCAGCTTAGAGGTGCGGGGTCCTGAAGCTTTCTTT.

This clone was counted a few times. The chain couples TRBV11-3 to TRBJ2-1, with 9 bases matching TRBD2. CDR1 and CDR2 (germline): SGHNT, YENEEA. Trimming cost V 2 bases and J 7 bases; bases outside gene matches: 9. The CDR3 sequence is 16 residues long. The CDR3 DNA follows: TGTGCCAGCAGCTTATCCTCTAGCGGGATAATAAATGAGCAGTTCTTC. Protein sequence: CASSLSSSGIINEQFF.

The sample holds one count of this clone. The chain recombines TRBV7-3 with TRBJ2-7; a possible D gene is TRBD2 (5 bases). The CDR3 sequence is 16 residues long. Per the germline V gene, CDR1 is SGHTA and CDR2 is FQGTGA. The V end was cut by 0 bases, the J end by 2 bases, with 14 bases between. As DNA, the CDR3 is TGTGCCAGCAGCTTAACAGGAGGTCCATTCACCTACGAGCAGTACTTC. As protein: CASSLTGGPFTYEQYF. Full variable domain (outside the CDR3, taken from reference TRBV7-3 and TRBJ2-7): GAGVSQTPSNKVTEKGKYVELRCDPISGHTALYWYRQSLGQGPEFLIYFQGTGAADDSGLPNDRFFAVRPEGSVSTLKIQRTERGDSAVYLCASSLTGGPFTYEQYFGPGTRLTVT.

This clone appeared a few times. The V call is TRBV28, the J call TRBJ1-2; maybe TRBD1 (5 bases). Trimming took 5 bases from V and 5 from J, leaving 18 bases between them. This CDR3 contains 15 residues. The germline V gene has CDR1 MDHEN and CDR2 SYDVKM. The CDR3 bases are TGTGCCAGCAGTGCCCCCGGGGCCCGAGGGTATGGCTACACCTTC. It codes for CASSAPGARGYGYTF.

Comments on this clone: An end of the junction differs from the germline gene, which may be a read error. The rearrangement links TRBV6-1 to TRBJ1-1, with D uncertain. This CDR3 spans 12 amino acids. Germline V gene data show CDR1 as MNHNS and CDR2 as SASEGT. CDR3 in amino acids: CASNEGHAEAFF. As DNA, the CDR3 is TGTGCCAGCAATGAAGGGCATGCAGAAGCTTTCTTT.

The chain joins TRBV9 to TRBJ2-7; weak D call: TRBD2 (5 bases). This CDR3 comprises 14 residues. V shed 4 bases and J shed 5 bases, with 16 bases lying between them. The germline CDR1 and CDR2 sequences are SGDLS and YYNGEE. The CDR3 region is CASSPAVPSHEQYF. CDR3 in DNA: TGTGCCAGCAGCCCAGCGGTTCCTTCCCACGAGCAGTACTTC.

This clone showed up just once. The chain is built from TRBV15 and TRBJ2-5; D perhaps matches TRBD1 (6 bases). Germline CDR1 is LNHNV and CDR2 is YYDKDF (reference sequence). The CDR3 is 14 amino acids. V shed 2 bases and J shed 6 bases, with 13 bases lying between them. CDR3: CATSRQGRTKTQYF. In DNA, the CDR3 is TGTGCCACCAGCAGACAGGGGCGAACGAAGACCCAGTACTTC.

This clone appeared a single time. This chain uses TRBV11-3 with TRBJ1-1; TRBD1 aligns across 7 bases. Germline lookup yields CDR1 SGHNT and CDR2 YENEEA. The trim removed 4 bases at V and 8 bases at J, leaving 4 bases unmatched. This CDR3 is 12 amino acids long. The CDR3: CASSSGGQEAFF. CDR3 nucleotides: TGTGCCAGCAGCTCCGGGGGACAGGAAGCTTTCTTT.

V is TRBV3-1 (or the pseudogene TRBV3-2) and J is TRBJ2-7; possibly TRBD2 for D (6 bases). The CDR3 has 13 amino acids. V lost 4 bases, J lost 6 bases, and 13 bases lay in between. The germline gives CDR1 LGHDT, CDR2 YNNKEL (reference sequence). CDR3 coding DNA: TGTGCCAGCAGCCTCTCCCAGGGAGGCGAGCAGTACTTC. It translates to CASSLSQGGEQYF.

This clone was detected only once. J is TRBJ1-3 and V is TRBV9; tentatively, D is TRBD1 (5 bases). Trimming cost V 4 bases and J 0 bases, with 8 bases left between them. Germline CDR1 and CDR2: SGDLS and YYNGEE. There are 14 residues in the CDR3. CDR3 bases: TGTGCCAGCAGCCAGGGAGGCTCTGGAAACACCATATATTTT. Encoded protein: CASSQGGSGNTIYF.

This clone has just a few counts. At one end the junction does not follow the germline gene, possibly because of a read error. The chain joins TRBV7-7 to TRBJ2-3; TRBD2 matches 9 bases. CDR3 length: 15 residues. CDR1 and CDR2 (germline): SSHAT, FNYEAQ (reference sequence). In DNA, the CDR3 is TGTGCTAGCAGCTTAGTAGCGGGAGGCACAGATACGCAGTATTTT. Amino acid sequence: CASSLVAGGTDTQYF.

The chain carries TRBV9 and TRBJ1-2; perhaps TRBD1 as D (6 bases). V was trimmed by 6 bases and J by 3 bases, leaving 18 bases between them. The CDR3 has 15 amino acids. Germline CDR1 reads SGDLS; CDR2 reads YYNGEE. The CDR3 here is CASNSFGGADYGYTF. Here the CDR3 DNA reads TGTGCCAGCAACTCCTTCGGGGGCGCTGACTATGGCTACACCTTC.